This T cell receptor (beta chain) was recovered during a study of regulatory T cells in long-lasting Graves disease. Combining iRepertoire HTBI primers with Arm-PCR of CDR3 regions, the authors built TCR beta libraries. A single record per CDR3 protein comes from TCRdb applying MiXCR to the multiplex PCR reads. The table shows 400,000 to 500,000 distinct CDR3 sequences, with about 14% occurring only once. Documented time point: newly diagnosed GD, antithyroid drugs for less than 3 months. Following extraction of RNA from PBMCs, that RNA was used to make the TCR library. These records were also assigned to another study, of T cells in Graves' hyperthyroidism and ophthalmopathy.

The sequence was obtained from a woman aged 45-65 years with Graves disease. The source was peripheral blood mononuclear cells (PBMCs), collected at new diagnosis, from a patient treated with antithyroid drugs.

CDR3 in DNA: TGTGCCAGTAGTATAAAGAGCGGGAGGATCAGCACAGATACGCAGTATTTT. Translating it yields CASSIKSGRISTDTQYF. The chain links TRBV19 to TRBJ2-3, with 9 nucleotides matching TRBD2. This CDR3 contains 17 residues. J was trimmed by 0 bases and V by 2 bases; bases with no gene match: 6. Germline V gene sequence: CDR1 LNHDA, CDR2 SQIVND (reference sequence).